This T cell receptor beta chain was sequenced during a study of vaccination effects on CD4 cells after COVID-19. Overall study context: ViraFEST used viral peptide pools to expand antigen-specific CD4+ T cells before sequencing. Researchers reported culturing a few million PBMC in each well, adding around 10 IU/ml IL-2 and about 9.5 ug/ml peptides.

Only in-frame clones appear in the TCRdb table, and some are missing; sequencing was by immunoSEQ multiplex PCR. This table holds 70,000 to 75,000 clones, approximately 80% found once. There are a few counts of this clone. Its matching antigen is unknown. The ends were cut back, 2 bases at V and 5 bases at J, with 21 bases in the middle. The CDR3 length is 17 residues. Germline-derived CDR1 and CDR2 are SEHNR and FQNEAQ (reference sequence). CD4+ T cell isolation took place after nine to eleven days of culture. Half-medium changes using IL-2 medium occurred on days 3 and 7. Here the sequenced sample was CD4+ T cells from PBMCs cultured without peptide, taken before COVID-19 vaccination. This rearrangement joins TRBV7-9 to TRBJ2-5, with D perhaps matching TRBD1 (6 bases). This TCR was sampled from a human donor who received a COVID-19 vaccine. The CDR3 region has the DNA TGTGCCAGCAGCTTAATGTGGGGGCAGGGTGTATTGGAGACCCAGTACTTC. It is translated as CASSLMWGQGVLETQYF.